The 32 T cell receptor beta chains below all came from one sample that was sequenced in a study of T cell clonality in common variable immunodeficiency. The antigens these receptors bind are not known. Study outcomes and limitations: Common variable immunodeficiency TCR beta sequences reportedly had fewer deletions and N-nucleotide insertions.

Clones were sequenced by immunoSEQ multiplex PCR, and TCRdb holds only the in-frame ones, with some missing. The repertoire has roughly 30,000 clones, none seen only once; the ten largest take less than 3.5%. Material for sequencing was peripheral blood mononuclear cells. These receptors originate from a human donor with common variable immunodeficiency.

This clone appeared many times. The read ends 3 residues early relative to the CDR3; the germline J gene fills the gap. The V gene is TRBV6-1, the J gene TRBJ2-1; TRBD1 matches 11 bases. CDR1 and CDR2 from the germline V gene are MNHNS and SASEGT. With V trimmed by 4 bases and J by 3 bases, 5 bases remained unmatched. The CDR3 length is 16 residues. The CDR3 DNA, read in part, is TGTGCCAGCAGTGCCCGGGACAGGGGGGTCTACAATGAG. It specifies CASSARDRGVYNE. The entire CDR3 is CASSARDRGVYNEQFF.

In this sample, this clone turned up many times. The read gets to within 3 residues of the CDR3 end, and the germline J gene fills in the rest. This sequence joins TRBV14 and TRBJ2-1; 11 bases line up with TRBD2. Germline values: CDR1 SGHDN, CDR2 FVKESK. There are 19 residues in the CDR3. With V trimmed by 0 bases and J by 0 bases, 7 bases remained unmatched. This CDR3 is CASSQDFLAGGHSYNEQFF. The covered CDR3 bases are TGTGCCAGCAGCCAAGATTTCCTAGCGGGAGGCCACTCCTACAATGAG. Full variable domain (outside the CDR3, taken from reference TRBV14 and TRBJ2-1): EAGVTQFPSHSVIEKGQTVTLRCDPISGHDNLYWYRRVMGKEIKFLLHFVKESKQDESGMPNNRFLAERTGGTYSTLKVQPAELEDSGVYFCASSQDFLAGGHSYNEQFFGPGTRLTVL.

This clone was seen many times. The read halts 3 residues ahead of the CDR3 end, with the missing end drawn from the germline J gene. This chain links TRBV20-1 with TRBJ1-1, with no clear D. The CDR3 is 14 amino acids. Between the trimmed V and J ends, which lost 4 bases and 3 bases, there was a span of 15 bases. Germline CDR1 is DFQATT and CDR2 is SNEGSKA (reference sequence). CDR3 DNA (partial): TGCAGTGCTAAGGCGAGAGGGTCAGACACTGAA. Its translation is CSAKARGSDTE. The CDR3, in full, reads CSAKARGSDTEAFF.

In the case of this clone: The CDR3 end is not reached by the read, which stops 3 residues before it; the germline J gene fills it in. The chain combines TRBV10-3 with TRBJ2-7, with 7 bases lining up with TRBD2. The CDR3 is made up of 19 amino acids. Trimming took 2 bases from V and 6 from J; bases not matched to a gene: 22. Germline V gene data show CDR1 as ENHRY and CDR2 as SYGVKD. The part of the CDR3 DNA that was read is TGTGCCATCAGTGAGGGGAGCCGAGGGAGCGGGGCCCTCGGACCCGAG. Protein product: CAISEGSRGSGALGPE. The entire CDR3 sequence reads CAISEGSRGSGALGPEQYF.

The sample holds a few counts of this clone. Sequencing ends 3 residues short of the CDR3 end; the germline J gene provides the rest. This chain connects TRBV19 to TRBJ1-1; 10 bases fit TRBD1. The germline V gene encodes CDR1 LNHDA and CDR2 SQIVND (reference sequence). This CDR3 has 15 amino acids. With 1 base clipped from V and 1 base from J, the junction kept 0 bases outside the gene matches. The CDR3 DNA, read in part, is TGTGCCAGTAGTATAGGGGACAGGGGGAACACTGAA. This sequence encodes CASSIGDRGNTE. The entire CDR3 protein is CASSIGDRGNTEAFF.

This clone came up many times. The CDR3 end lies 3 residues beyond the end of the read and is filled in from the germline J gene. This sequence joins TRBV2 and TRBJ2-3; 8 positions match TRBD1. The CDR3 loop spans 16 amino acids. CDR1 and CDR2 (germline): SNHLY, FYNNEI. V lost 7 bases, J lost 2 bases, and 11 bases stayed unmatched. The covered CDR3 bases are TGTGCCAGCACTCTTGAAGTACAGGGGGTCACAGATACG. It specifies CASTLEVQGVTDT. The whole CDR3 protein is CASTLEVQGVTDTQYF.

There are many counts of this clone. The read halts 3 residues ahead of the CDR3 end, with the missing end drawn from the germline J gene. The chain has TRBV24-1 and TRBJ2-3, with a possible D match to TRBD2 (7 bases). The CDR3 loop spans 17 amino acids. V was cut by 4 bases and J by 1 base, with 17 bases left in between. Germline assignment: CDR1 KGHDR and CDR2 SFDVKD. CDR3 in amino acids: CATSERIGGGGTDTQYF. Incomplete CDR3 DNA: TGTGCCACCAGTGAGAGGATAGGGGGAGGGGGCACAGATACG.

Many counts were recorded for this clone. The sequenced fragment ends 3 residues before the CDR3 boundary, so the rest is inferred from the germline J gene. The chain combines TRBV4-1 with TRBJ1-2; 7 nucleotides match TRBD1. The CDR3 has 14 amino acids. Germline V gene sequence: CDR1 MGHRA, CDR2 YSYEKL. V lost 4 bases, J lost 5 bases, and 7 bases stayed unmatched. The sequenced part of the CDR3 DNA is TGCGCCAGCAGCCCGACAGGGAGTCGATATGGC. This translates into CASSPTGSRYG. The full CDR3 protein reads CASSPTGSRYGYTF.

In its sample, this clone was seen many times. The read stops 3 residues short of the end of the CDR3; the missing end is completed from the germline J gene. The chain carries TRBV18 and TRBJ2-3, with D possibly TRBD2 on 6 matching bases. This CDR3 has 13 residues. Per germline, CDR1 KGHSH and CDR2 LQKENI. The V and J ends lost 8 bases and 0 bases respectively, with 9 bases between them. CDR3 in amino acids: CASAGTSTDTQYF. The sequenced part of the CDR3 DNA is TGTGCCAGCGCCGGGACTAGCACAGATACG.

This clone was observed many times. At one end, the junction sequence differs from germline, possibly due to a read error. The read ends 3 residues early relative to the CDR3; the germline J gene fills the gap. V usage is TRBV10-3 and J usage is TRBJ2-3, with 8 bases lining up with TRBD2. The CDR3 contains 17 residues. Germline V CDR1 and CDR2: ENHRY, SYGVKD. The CDR3 loop reads CTISRQRAGVMTNTQYF. The covered CDR3 bases are TGTACCATCTCGAGGCAGCGAGCGGGAGTTATGACAAATACG.

Comment on this clone: The read ends 3 residues before the CDR3 terminus; that terminus is restored from the germline J gene. This chain links TRBV19 with TRBJ1-2, with 9 bases identical to TRBD1. The V gene end was trimmed by 4 bases and the J gene end by 5 bases; junction bases not matched to a gene: 14. This CDR3 spans 17 amino acids. Per germline, CDR1 LNHDA and CDR2 SQIVND (reference sequence). The CDR3 is CASSTPGQGEGRYGYTF. The part of the CDR3 DNA that was read is TGTGCCAGTAGTACACCGGGACAGGGAGAGGGCAGGTATGGC.

The table lists this clone with many counts. The read ends 3 residues early relative to the CDR3; the germline J gene fills the gap. The chain links TRBV7-3 to TRBJ2-1, with 7 bases that match TRBD1. CDR3 length: 13 residues. CDR1 is SGHTA, CDR2 FQGTGA, per germline. Trimming cost V 5 bases and J 9 bases; bases outside gene matches: 7. CDR3 protein: CASSQLGGSEQFF. CDR3 DNA, as far as it was read: TGTGCCAGCAGCCAGCTAGGGGGCAGTGAG.

Many counts were recorded for this clone. The read is 3 residues too short to cover the CDR3 end, so that end is filled in from the germline J gene. The rearrangement links TRBV7-2 to TRBJ2-1, with 9 positions matching TRBD2. CDR3 length: 15 amino acids. Germline V gives CDR1 SGHTA, CDR2 FQGNSA. Trimming cost V 2 bases and J 5 bases; bases outside gene matches: 4. The part of the CDR3 DNA that was read is TGTGCCAGCAGCTTATGGCGGGAGGGCCACAATGAG. As protein: CASSLWREGHNE. The full CDR3 protein reads CASSLWREGHNEQFF.

This clone showed up just a few times. The CDR3 end falls 3 residues outside the read, so it is completed with the germline J gene. The chain joins TRBV6-2 or TRBV6-3 to TRBJ2-7, with TRBD1 identical over 10 bases. CDR3 length: 15 residues. Germline V gives CDR1 MNHEY, CDR2 SVGEGT. J lost 5 bases, V lost 1 base, and 5 bases had no gene match. The CDR3 DNA, read in part, is TGTGCCAGCAGTTACTTCGTGACAGGGGGCCACGAG. Translation gives CASSYFVTGGHE. In full, the CDR3 reads CASSYFVTGGHEQYF.

This clone occurred many times. The CDR3 end lies 3 residues beyond the end of the read and is filled in from the germline J gene. This rearrangement joins TRBV4-2 to TRBJ2-2; 12 nucleotides agree with TRBD2. Trimming at V came to 4 bases and at J to 5 bases, leaving 8 bases not matched to a gene. The CDR3 runs 17 residues. Germline V gives CDR1 LGHNA, CDR2 YNFKEQ. The CDR3 reads CASSLGTSGRGTGELFF. The sequenced part of the CDR3 DNA is TGTGCCAGCAGCCTAGGGACTAGCGGGCGCGGGACCGGGGAG.

Worth noting for this clone: The read falls 3 residues short of the CDR3 end, and the missing part is taken from the germline J gene. This chain uses TRBV6-1 with TRBJ1-4; TRBD1 aligns across 7 bases. V shed 3 bases and J 2 bases; nucleotides not matched to a gene: 3. The CDR3 length is 15 residues. CDR1 MNHNS and CDR2 SASEGT come from the germline V gene. CDR3 sequence: CASSDPGGTNEKLFF. CDR3 DNA (partial): TGTGCCAGCAGTGATCCAGGGGGGACTAATGAAAAA.

In its sample, this clone was seen a few times. The read comes to an end 3 residues before the CDR3 does, leaving the germline J gene to fill in the end. The gene calls are TRBV5-1 and TRBJ2-1; D is tentatively TRBD1 or TRBD2 (5 bases each). CDR1 SGHRS and CDR2 YFSETQ come from the germline V gene. The V end lost 2 bases, the J end lost 0 bases, and 15 bases lay between the germline ends. The CDR3 spans 17 residues. CDR3 DNA, as far as it was read: TGCGCCAGCAGCTTAACGGCCAGGGAGAGCTCCTACAATGAG. It translates to CASSLTARESSYNE. The entire CDR3 reads CASSLTARESSYNEQFF.

On this clone itself: The read finishes 3 residues shy of the CDR3 end, and the germline J gene is used to complete it. The chain recombines TRBV19 with TRBJ1-5; 7 nucleotides agree with TRBD1. After removal of 2 bases from V and 0 bases from J, the junction contained 10 bases not matched to a gene. This CDR3 is built from 18 residues. Germline-derived CDR1 and CDR2 are LNHDA and SQIVND (reference sequence). CDR3 protein: CASSISGTDFYSNQPQHF. Partial CDR3 DNA: TGTGCCAGTAGTATATCGGGGACAGACTTCTATAGCAATCAGCCC.

This clone is labeled as medium-sized. The read comes to an end 3 residues before the CDR3 does, leaving the germline J gene to fill in the end. The chain uses TRBV7-2 and TRBJ1-1; unclear D gene. The CDR3 sequence is 14 residues long. The germline V and J ends were trimmed by 5 bases and 1 base, with 11 bases remaining between them. Germline CDR1 reads SGHTA; CDR2 reads FQGNSA. Incomplete CDR3 DNA: TGTGCCAGCAGCCCCCAGGTCTCGAACACTGAA. Its protein product is CASSPQVSNTE. The full CDR3 protein reads CASSPQVSNTEAFF.

This clone was seen only a few times. The CDR3 end falls 3 residues outside the read, so it is completed with the germline J gene. The same CDR3 is also encoded by other DNA sequences in this sample. The rearrangement joins TRBV19 to TRBJ1-4; D remains unclear. Germline CDR1 LNHDA, CDR2 SQIVND (reference sequence). The CDR3 consists of 14 residues. The V and J ends lost 0 bases and 6 bases respectively, with 8 bases between them. The sequenced part of the CDR3 DNA is TGTGCCAGTAGTATAGATCTGTCGTATGAAAAA. Translation: CASSIDLSYEK. Given in full, the CDR3 is CASSIDLSYEKLFF.

This clone is deemed medium-sized. The read halts 3 residues ahead of the CDR3 end, with the missing end drawn from the germline J gene. The chain combines TRBV12-3 or TRBV12-4 with TRBJ1-5, with D possibly TRBD1 on 6 matching bases. Trimming left V 6 bases short and J 3 bases short, with 9 bases between. The CDR3 is made up of 13 amino acids. The CDR3 bases that were read are TGTGCCAGCAGCCAGGGGAACAATCAGCCC. This translates into CASSQGNNQP. The whole CDR3 region reads CASSQGNNQPQHF.

This clone was detected only a few times. From the germline J gene comes the end of the CDR3, since the read stops 3 residues before it. This chain links TRBV19 with TRBJ2-1; tentatively, D is TRBD1 (5 bases). Trimming pared 5 bases from V and 0 bases from J, leaving 11 bases between. The CDR3 extends over 15 amino acids. The V gene's germline CDR1 is LNHDA and CDR2 SQIVND (reference sequence). Incomplete CDR3 DNA: TGTGCCAGTAGTGACAGCCTCCGCTCCTACAATGAG. Translation gives CASSDSLRSYNE. The whole CDR3 protein reads CASSDSLRSYNEQFF.

This clone turned up a few times. Sequencing ends 3 residues short of the CDR3 end; the germline J gene provides the rest. J is TRBJ2-5 and V is TRBV5-1, with D tentatively TRBD2 (5 bases). The length of the CDR3 is 13 residues. The V gene lost 4 bases and the J gene lost 1 base, with 8 bases spanning the gap. Germline V gene data show CDR1 as SGHRS and CDR2 as YFSETQ. The CDR3 here is CASSPGSQETQYF. The covered CDR3 bases are TGCGCCAGCAGCCCGGGGAGCCAAGAGACC.

This clone was picked up many times. The CDR3 end lies 3 residues beyond the end of the read and is filled in from the germline J gene. The V and J genes are TRBV5-1 and TRBJ1-1; 10 nucleotides line up with TRBD1. Germline lookup yields CDR1 SGHRS and CDR2 YFSETQ. The CDR3 extends over 15 amino acids. The V and J ends lost 3 bases and 6 bases, in that order; junction bases with no gene match: 8. The chain's CDR3 is CASSSQDRGGAEAFF. The CDR3 DNA, read in part, is TGCGCCAGCAGCTCACAGGACAGGGGGGGGGCTGAA. Looking up the rest from reference TRBV5-1 and TRBJ1-1 gives the full variable domain: KAGVTQTPRYLIKTRGQQVTLSCSPISGHRSVSWYQQTPGQGLQFLFEYFSETQRNKGNFPGRFSGRQFSNSRSEMNVSTLELGDSALYLCASSSQDRGGAEAFFGQGTRLTVV.

Concerning this clone itself: The read gets to within 3 residues of the CDR3 end, and the germline J gene fills in the rest. V is TRBV18 and J is TRBJ2-7; D is uncertain. This CDR3 is built from 13 residues. CDR1 and CDR2 from the germline V gene are KGHSH and LQKENI. Trimming pared 8 bases from V and 2 bases from J, leaving 13 bases between. CDR3 loop: CASRRQLTYEQYF. Partial CDR3 DNA: TGTGCCAGCAGAAGGCAGTTAACCTACGAG.

This clone has more than one count but fewer than ten. With the read ending 3 residues before the CDR3 end, the germline J gene is used to fill in that end. The chain recombines TRBV6-2 or TRBV6-3 with TRBJ2-7; 7 positions match TRBD2. J lost 0 bases, V lost 6 bases, and 8 bases had no gene match. CDR1 is MNHEY and CDR2 is SVGEGT in the germline V gene. The length of the CDR3 is 15 residues. Incomplete CDR3 DNA: TGTGCCAGCAGAAAACTAGCGTTTAGCTCCTACGAG. Translated, it gives CASRKLAFSSYE. The entire CDR3 reads CASRKLAFSSYEQYF.

For this clone: The read ends 3 residues shy of where the CDR3 ends; the end is completed using the germline J gene. The rearrangement uses TRBV19 and TRBJ1-1; D call uncertain. V was trimmed by 4 bases and J by 3 bases, leaving 9 bases between them. In germline, CDR1 is LNHDA, CDR2 SQIVND (reference sequence). The CDR3 length is 13 residues. CDR3 sequence reads: CASSRNGDTEAFF. Partial CDR3 DNA: TGTGCCAGTAGTAGGAACGGGGACACTGAA.

The sample holds many counts of this clone. The read falls 3 residues short of the CDR3 end, and the missing part is taken from the germline J gene. The chain couples TRBV18 to TRBJ1-6; 10 nucleotides line up with TRBD1. Germline CDR1 KGHSH, CDR2 LQKENI. This CDR3 comprises 16 residues. The V segment lost 3 bases and the J segment 8 bases; nucleotides outside the gene matches: 7. The CDR3 DNA, read in part, is TGTGCCAGCTCACCGGTTTCCGGGACAGGGGATTCACCC. Residues: CASSPVSGTGDSP. The full CDR3 is CASSPVSGTGDSPLHF.

This clone was observed a handful of times. The DNA ends 3 residues before the CDR3 does, and the rest of the CDR3 is filled in from the germline J gene. The V call is TRBV6-1, the J call TRBJ2-7; TRBD2 matches 9 bases. This CDR3 spans 15 amino acids. Germline V gene sequence: CDR1 MNHNS, CDR2 SASEGT. V shed 0 bases, J shed 3 bases, and the junction held 3 bases outside the gene matches. This CDR3 reads CASSEAGTSIYEQYF. Incomplete CDR3 DNA: TGTGCCAGCAGTGAAGCTGGGACTAGCATCTACGAG.

This clone was found many times. The observed sequence ends 3 residues before the CDR3 terminus, with the missing tail filled in from the germline J gene. The rearrangement links TRBV18 to TRBJ1-1; possibly TRBD1 for D (5 bases). CDR1 and CDR2 from the germline V gene are KGHSH and LQKENI. Trimming shortened V by 3 bases and J by 4 bases, and 12 bases separated the two germline ends. There are 14 residues in the CDR3. This chain's CDR3 is CASSPDAGGTEAFF. CDR3 bases read: TGTGCCAGCTCACCGGACGCGGGGGGCACTGAA. Variable domain in full (rest from reference TRBV18 and TRBJ1-1): NAGVMQNPRHLVRRRGQEARLRCSPMKGHSHVYWYRQLPEEGLKFMVYLQKENIIDESGMPKERFSAEFPKEGPSILRIQQVVRGDSAAYFCASSPDAGGTEAFFGQGTRLTVV.

Many counts were recorded for this clone. The CDR3 is CASSKDRGIQETQYF. The sequenced part of the CDR3 DNA is TGTGCCAGCAGTAAGGACAGGGGGATTCAAGAGACC. This rearrangement joins TRBV2 to TRBJ2-5, with TRBD1 matching over 10 bases. The CDR3 end lies 3 residues beyond the end of the read and is filled in from the germline J gene. Per germline, CDR1 SNHLY and CDR2 FYNNEI. V shed 5 bases, J shed 2 bases, and the junction held 5 bases outside the gene matches. The CDR3 covers 15 residues. The full variable domain, its missing parts supplied by reference TRBV2 and TRBJ2-5, is EPEVTQTPSHQVTQMGQEVILRCVPISNHLYFYWYRQILGQKVEFLVSFYNNEISEKSEIFDDQFSVERPDGSNFTLKIRSTKLEDSAMYFCASSKDRGIQETQYFGPGTRLLVL.

Ten or more counts support this clone. CDR3 loop: CASSLNSGRASYNEQFF. CDR3 bases read: TGTGCCAGCAGCTTGAATAGCGGGAGGGCCTCCTACAATGAG. The chain employs TRBV7-3 and TRBJ2-1, with TRBD2 matching 11 bases. Read sequence stops 3 residues before the CDR3 end, and the germline J gene provides the missing end. Germline V gives CDR1 SGHTA, CDR2 FQGTGA. After removal of 3 bases from V and 0 bases from J, the junction contained 4 bases not matched to a gene. This CDR3 has 17 amino acids.